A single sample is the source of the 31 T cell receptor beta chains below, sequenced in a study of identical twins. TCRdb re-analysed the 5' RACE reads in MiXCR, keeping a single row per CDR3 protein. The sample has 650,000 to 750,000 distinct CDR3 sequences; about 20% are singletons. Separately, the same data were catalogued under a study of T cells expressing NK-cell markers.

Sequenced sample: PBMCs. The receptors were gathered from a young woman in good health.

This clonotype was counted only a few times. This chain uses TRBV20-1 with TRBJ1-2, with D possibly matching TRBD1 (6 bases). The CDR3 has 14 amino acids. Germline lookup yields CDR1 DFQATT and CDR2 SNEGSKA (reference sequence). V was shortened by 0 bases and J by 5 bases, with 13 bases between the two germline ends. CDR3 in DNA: TGCAGTGCTAGAGAGGCCCCCACAGGGTATGGCTACACCTTC. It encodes CSAREAPTGYGYTF.

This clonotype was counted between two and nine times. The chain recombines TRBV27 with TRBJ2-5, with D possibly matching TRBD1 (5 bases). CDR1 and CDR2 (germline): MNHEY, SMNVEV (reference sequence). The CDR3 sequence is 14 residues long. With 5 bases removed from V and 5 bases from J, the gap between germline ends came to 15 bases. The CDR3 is CASSRSPKGETQYF. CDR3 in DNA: TGTGCCAGCAGTCGCAGTCCCAAGGGGGAGACCCAGTACTTC.

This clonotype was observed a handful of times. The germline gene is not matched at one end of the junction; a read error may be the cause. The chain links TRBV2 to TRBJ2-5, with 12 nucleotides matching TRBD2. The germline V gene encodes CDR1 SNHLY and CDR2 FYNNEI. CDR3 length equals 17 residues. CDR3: CASREDRLAGEGETQYF. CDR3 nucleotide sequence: TGTGCCAGCAGAGAAGATCGACTAGCGGGAGAGGGGGAGACCCAGTACTTC.

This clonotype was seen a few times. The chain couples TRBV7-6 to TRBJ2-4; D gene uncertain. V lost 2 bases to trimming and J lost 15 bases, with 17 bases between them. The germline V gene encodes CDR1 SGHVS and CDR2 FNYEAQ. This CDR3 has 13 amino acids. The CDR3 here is CASSLTPRGQRYF. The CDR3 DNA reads TGTGCCAGCAGCTTAACCCCCCGTGGTCAGCGGTACTTC.

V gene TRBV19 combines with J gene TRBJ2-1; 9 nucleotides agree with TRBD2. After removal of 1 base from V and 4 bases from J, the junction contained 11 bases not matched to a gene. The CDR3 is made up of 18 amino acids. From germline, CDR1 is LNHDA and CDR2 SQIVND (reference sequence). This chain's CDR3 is CASSIVLAGSFLYNEQFF. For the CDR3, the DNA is TGTGCCAGTAGTATAGTCCTAGCGGGATCATTCCTTTACAATGAGCAGTTCTTC. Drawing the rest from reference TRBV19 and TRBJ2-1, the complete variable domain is DGGITQSPKYLFRKEGQNVTLSCEQNLNHDAMYWYRQDPGQGLRLIYYSQIVNDFQKGDIAEGYSVSREKKESFPLTVTSAQKNPTAFYLCASSIVLAGSFLYNEQFFGPGTRLTVL.

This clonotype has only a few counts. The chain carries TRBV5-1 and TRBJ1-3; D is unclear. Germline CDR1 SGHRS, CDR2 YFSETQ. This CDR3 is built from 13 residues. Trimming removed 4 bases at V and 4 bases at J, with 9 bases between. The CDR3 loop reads CASSTTTGNTIYF. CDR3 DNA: TGCGCCAGCAGCACCACAACAGGAAACACCATATATTTT.

In DNA form, the CDR3 reads TGTGCCAGCAGCCTGAATACGCCCACAGATACGCAGTATTTT. As protein: CASSLNTPTDTQYF. The chain has TRBV7-9 and TRBJ2-3; D remains ambiguous. CDR1 and CDR2 (germline): SEHNR, FQNEAQ (reference sequence). The CDR3 runs 14 residues. V shed 5 bases and J shed 2 bases, with 11 bases lying between them.

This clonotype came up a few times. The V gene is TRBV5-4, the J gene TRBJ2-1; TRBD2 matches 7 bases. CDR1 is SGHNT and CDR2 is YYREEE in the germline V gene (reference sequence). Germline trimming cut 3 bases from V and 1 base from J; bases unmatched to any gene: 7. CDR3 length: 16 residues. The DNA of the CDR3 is TGTGCCAGCAGCTCGGAGCTAGCGGCATCCTACAATGAGCAGTTCTTC. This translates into CASSSELAASYNEQFF. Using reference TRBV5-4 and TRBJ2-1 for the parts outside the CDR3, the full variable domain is ETGVTQSPTHLIKTRGQQVTLRCSSQSGHNTVSWYQQALGQGPQFIFQYYREEENGRGNFPPRFSGLQFPNYSSELNVNALELDDSALYLCASSSELAASYNEQFFGPGTRLTVL.

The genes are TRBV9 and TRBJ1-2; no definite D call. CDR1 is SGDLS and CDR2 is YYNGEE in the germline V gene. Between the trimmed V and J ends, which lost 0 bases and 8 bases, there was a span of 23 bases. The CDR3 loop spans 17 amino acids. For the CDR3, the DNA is TGTGCCAGCAGCGTAGCTGGGGAGAGAGGCGGGCTTCGCGGCTACACCTTC. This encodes CASSVAGERGGLRGYTF.

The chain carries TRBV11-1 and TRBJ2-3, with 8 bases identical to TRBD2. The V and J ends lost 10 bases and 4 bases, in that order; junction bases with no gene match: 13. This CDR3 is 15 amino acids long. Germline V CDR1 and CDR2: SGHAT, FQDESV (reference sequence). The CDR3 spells CATEPPAGEADTQYF. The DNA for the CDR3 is TGTGCCACTGAGCCTCCAGCGGGGGAGGCAGATACGCAGTATTTT.

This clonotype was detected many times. The CDR3 is CSSTGELGLQETQYF. DNA for the CDR3: TGCAGCTCAACAGGGGAGCTGGGGCTCCAAGAGACCCAGTACTTC. V is TRBV29-1 and J is TRBJ2-5, with 7 bases matching TRBD1. The CDR3 has 15 residues. The V and J ends lost 8 bases and 1 base, in that order; junction bases with no gene match: 13. The germline CDR1 and CDR2 sequences are SQVTM and ANQGSEA.

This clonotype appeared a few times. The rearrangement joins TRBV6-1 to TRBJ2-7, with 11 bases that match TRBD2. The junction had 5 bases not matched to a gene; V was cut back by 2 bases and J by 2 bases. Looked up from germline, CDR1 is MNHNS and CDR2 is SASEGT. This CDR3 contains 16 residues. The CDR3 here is CASSELASGRTYEQYF. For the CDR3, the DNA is TGTGCCAGCAGTGAATTGGCTAGCGGGAGGACCTACGAGCAGTACTTC.

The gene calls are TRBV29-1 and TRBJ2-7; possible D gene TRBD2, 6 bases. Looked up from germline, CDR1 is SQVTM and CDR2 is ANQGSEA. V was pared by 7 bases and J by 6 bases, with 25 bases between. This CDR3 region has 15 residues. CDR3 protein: CSAESGRGRLAEQYF. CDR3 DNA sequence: TGCAGCGCAGAGAGCGGGCGCGGAAGACTTGCCGAGCAGTACTTC.

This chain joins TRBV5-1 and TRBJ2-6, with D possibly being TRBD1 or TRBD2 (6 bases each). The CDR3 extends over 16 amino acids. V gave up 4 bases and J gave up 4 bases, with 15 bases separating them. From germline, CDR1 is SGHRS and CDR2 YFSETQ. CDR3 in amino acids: CASSRNAGTGANVLTF. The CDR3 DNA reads TGCGCCAGCAGCCGAAATGCGGGGACAGGGGCCAACGTCCTGACTTTC.

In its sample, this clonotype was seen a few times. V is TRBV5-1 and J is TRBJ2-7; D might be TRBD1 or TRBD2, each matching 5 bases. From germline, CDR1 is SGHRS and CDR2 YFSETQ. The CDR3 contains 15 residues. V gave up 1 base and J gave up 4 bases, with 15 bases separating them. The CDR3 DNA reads TGCGCCAGCAGCTTGTCCGGGAACCCAGGGTACGAGCAGTACTTC. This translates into CASSLSGNPGYEQYF.

The CDR3 nucleotides read TGTGCCAGCAGGGGGACAGGGACGGGGGAGCAGTACTTC. It translates to CASRGTGTGEQYF. The chain has TRBV6-1 and TRBJ2-7; 9 bases align to TRBD1. CDR1 is MNHNS, CDR2 SASEGT, per germline. Losses at the gene ends were 6 bases for V and 7 bases for J; bases not matched to a gene: 7. The CDR3 extends over 13 amino acids.

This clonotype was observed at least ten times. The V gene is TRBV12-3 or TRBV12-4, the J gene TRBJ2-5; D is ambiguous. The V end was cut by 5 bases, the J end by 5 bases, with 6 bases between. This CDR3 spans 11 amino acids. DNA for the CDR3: TGTGCCAGCAGTGCTTTGGAGACCCAGTACTTC. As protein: CASSALETQYF.

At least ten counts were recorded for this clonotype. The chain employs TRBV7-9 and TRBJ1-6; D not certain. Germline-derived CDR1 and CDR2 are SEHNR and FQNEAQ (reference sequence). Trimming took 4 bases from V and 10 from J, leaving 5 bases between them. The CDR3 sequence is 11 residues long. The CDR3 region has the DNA TGTGCCAGCAGCTCCGGGTCACCCCTCCACTTT. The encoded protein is CASSSGSPLHF.

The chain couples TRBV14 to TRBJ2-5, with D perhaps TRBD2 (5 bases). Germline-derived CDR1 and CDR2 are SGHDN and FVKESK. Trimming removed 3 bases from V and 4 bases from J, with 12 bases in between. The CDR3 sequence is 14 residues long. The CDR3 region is CASSHLGVLETQYF. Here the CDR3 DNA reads TGTGCCAGCAGCCACCTGGGAGTGTTAGAGACCCAGTACTTC.

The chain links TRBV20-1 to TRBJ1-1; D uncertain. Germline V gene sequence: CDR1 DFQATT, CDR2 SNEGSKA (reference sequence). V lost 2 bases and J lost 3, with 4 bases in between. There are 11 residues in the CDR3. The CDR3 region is CSARTDTEAFF. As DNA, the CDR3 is TGCAGTGCTAGAACAGACACTGAAGCTTTCTTT.

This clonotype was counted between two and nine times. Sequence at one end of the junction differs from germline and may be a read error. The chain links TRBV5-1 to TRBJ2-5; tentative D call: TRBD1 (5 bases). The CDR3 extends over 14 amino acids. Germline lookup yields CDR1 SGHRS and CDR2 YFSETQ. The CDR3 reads CASRLETDQETQYF. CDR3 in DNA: TGCGCCAGCAGGTTGGAGACAGATCAAGAGACCCAGTACTTC.

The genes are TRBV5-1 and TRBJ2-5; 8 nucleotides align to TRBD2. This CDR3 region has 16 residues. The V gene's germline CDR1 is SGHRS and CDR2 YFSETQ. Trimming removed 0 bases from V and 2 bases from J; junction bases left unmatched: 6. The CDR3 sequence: CASSLASGGRQETQYF. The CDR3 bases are TGCGCCAGCAGCTTGGCGTCGGGGGGGCGACAAGAGACCCAGTACTTC.

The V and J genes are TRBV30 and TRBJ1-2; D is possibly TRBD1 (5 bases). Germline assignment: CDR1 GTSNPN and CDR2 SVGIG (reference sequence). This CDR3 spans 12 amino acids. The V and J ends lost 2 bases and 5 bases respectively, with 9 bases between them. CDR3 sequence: CAWSIQGYGYTF. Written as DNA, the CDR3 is TGTGCCTGGAGTATTCAGGGTTATGGCTACACCTTC.

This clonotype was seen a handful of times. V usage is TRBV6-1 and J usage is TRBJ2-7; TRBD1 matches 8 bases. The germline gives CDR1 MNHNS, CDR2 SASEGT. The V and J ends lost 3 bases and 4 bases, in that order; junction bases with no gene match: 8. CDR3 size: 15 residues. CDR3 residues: CASSEPARGLYEQYF. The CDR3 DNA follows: TGTGCCAGCAGTGAGCCGGCCAGGGGGCTTTACGAGCAGTACTTC.

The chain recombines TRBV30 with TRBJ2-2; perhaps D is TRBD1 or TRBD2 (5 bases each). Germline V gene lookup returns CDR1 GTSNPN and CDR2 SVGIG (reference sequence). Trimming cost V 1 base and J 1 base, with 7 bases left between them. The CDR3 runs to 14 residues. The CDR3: CAWSGGVNTGELFF. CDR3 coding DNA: TGTGCCTGGAGTGGAGGGGTGAACACCGGGGAGCTGTTTTTT.

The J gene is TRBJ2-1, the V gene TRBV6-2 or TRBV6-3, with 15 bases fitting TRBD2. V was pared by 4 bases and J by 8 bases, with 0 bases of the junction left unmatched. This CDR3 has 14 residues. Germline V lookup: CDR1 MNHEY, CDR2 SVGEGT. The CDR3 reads CASSWTSGRDEQFF. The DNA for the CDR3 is TGTGCCAGCAGTTGGACTAGCGGGAGGGATGAGCAGTTCTTC.

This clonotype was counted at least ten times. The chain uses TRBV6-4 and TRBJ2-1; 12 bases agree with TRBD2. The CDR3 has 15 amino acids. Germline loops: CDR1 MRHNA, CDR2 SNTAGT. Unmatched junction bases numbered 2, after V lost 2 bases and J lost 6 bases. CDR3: CASSDGGLAGNEQFF. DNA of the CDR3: TGTGCCAGCAGTGACGGGGGACTAGCGGGCAATGAGCAGTTCTTC.

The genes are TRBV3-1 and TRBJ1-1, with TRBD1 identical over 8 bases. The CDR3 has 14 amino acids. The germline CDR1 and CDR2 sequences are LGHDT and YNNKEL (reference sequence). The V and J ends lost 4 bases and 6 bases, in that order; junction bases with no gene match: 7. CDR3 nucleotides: TGTGCCAGCAGCCTCGGACAGGGTAGTCCTGAAGCTTTCTTT. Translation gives CASSLGQGSPEAFF.

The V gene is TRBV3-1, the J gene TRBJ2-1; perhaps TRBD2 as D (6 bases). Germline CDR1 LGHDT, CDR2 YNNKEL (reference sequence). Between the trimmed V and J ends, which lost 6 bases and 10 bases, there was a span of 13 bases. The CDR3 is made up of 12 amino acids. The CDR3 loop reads CASSLRSGEQFF. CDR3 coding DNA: TGTGCCAGCAGTCTAAGGAGCGGGGAGCAGTTCTTC.

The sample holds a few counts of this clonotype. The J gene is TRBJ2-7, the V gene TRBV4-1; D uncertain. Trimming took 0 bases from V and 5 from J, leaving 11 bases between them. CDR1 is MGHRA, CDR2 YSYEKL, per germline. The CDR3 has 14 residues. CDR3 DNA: TGCGCCAGCAGCCAAGATCCAGCTCAGAACGAGCAGTACTTC. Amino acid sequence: CASSQDPAQNEQYF.

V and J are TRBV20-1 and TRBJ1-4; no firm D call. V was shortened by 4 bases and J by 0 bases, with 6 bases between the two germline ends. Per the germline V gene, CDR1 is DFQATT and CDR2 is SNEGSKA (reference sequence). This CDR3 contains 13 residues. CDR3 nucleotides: TGCAGTGCTACGAGTACAACTAATGAAAAACTGTTTTTT. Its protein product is CSATSTTNEKLFF.